This TCR beta chain was recovered during a study of control samples from healthy donors and cancer patients. The CDR3 is made up of 15 amino acids. Trimming pared 4 bases from V and 8 bases from J, leaving 20 bases between. CDR1 SGHTA and CDR2 FQGNSA come from the germline V gene. This table comes from immunoSEQ multiplex PCR, and its TCRdb copy is limited to in-frame clones, with some not included. This sample has around 110,000 clones, with 85% to 95% found just once. This rearrangement joins TRBV7-2 to TRBJ1-1; D is possibly TRBD1 (5 bases). The receptor comes from a man aged 25 to 40 in good health. What was sequenced was blood. CDR3: CASSSTGNRWREAFF. The DNA for the CDR3 is TGTGCCAGCAGCTCTACCGGAAACAGGTGGAGAGAAGCTTTCTTT.